Presented here are 3 T cell receptor beta chains from one specimen sequenced in a study of CD8 T cells in ankylosing spondylitis. MiXCR, run by TCRdb on the 5' RACE reads, gives a single entry per CDR3 protein. The table has fewer than 200,000 distinct CDR3 sequences, about a sixth seen once. The material sequenced was blood, either unsorted or a sorted T cell fraction (not recorded which). Receptors originate from a male donor with ankylosing spondylitis or in good health (not recorded which).

The rearrangement links TRBV23-1 to TRBJ1-1; tentative D call: TRBD1 (6 bases). TRBV23-1 is assigned to the ORF class and has an uncertain function. The CDR3 extends over 14 amino acids. The ends were cut back, 4 bases at V and 4 bases at J, with 13 bases in the middle. This CDR3 reads CASSREGETTEAFF. The CDR3 DNA sequence: TGCGCCAGCAGTCGGGAGGGGGAGACCACTGAAGCTTTCTTT.

V gene TRBV2 combines with J gene TRBJ2-2, with unresolved D. Deletions cut 5 bases from V and 2 bases from J, with 6 bases between. The V gene's germline CDR1 is SNHLY and CDR2 FYNNEI. The length of the CDR3 is 13 residues. The CDR3 loop reads CASSPGNTGELFF. In nucleotides, the CDR3 is TGTGCCAGCAGTCCAGGAAACACCGGGGAGCTGTTTTTT.

The sample holds many counts of this clonotype. V and J are TRBV28 and TRBJ2-2; the D is unclear. There are 15 residues in the CDR3. V lost 3 bases and J 3 bases, leaving 11 bases between the germline ends. The germline gives CDR1 MDHEN, CDR2 SYDVKM. The CDR3 sequence is CASSLVQSYTGELFF. CDR3 sequence (DNA): TGTGCCAGCAGTTTGGTTCAGAGTTACACCGGGGAGCTGTTTTTT.